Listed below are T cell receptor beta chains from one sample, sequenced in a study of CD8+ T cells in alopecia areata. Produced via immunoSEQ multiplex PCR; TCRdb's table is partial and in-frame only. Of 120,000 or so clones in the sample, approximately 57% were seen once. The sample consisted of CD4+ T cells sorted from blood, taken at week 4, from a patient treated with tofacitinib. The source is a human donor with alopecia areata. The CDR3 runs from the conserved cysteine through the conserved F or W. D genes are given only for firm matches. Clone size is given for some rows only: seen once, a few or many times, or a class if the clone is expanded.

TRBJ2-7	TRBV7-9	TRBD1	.	CASSSLTGDPEQYF	TGTGCCAGCAGCTCATTGACAGGGGATCCCGAGCAGTACTTC
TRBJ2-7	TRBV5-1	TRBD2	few	CASLGLPGLAARNEIYEQYF	TGCGCCAGCCTTGGGCTTCCGGGACTAGCGGCCCGAAACGAGATTTACGAGCAGTACTTC
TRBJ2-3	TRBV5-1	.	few	CASSLDSATDTQYF	TGCGCCAGCAGCTTGGACAGCGCCACAGATACGCAGTATTTT
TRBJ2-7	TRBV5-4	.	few	CASSGGSWQSSYEQYF	TGTGCCAGCAGCGGAGGTTCCTGGCAGAGCTCCTACGAGCAGTACTTC
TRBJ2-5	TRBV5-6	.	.	CASSLGTAQETQYF	TGTGCCAGCAGCTTGGGGACAGCTCAAGAGACCCAGTACTTC
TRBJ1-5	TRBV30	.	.	CAWSDGGAQPQHF	TGTGCCTGGAGTGATGGTGGGGCTCAGCCCCAGCATTTT
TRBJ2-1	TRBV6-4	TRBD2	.	CASSEQSGNGEQFF	TGTGCCAGCAGTGAACAGAGCGGGAATGGTGAGCAGTTCTTC
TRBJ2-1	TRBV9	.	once	CASRQTPYQNEQFF	TGTGCCAGCAGACAAACTCCGTACCAGAATGAGCAGTTCTTC
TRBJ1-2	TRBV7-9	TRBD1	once	CASSSAKTGAQGYTF	TGTGCCAGCAGCTCCGCTAAAACAGGGGCTCAGGGCTACACCTTC
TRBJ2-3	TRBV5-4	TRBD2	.	CASSRDSGGAGDTQYF	TGTGCCAGCAGCCGGGATAGCGGGGGGGCAGGGGATACGCAGTATTTT
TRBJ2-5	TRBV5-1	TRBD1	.	CASSSPGQGGTQYF	TGCGCCAGCAGCTCCCCGGGACAGGGCGGGACCCAGTACTTC
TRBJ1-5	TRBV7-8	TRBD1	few	CASSATTGQGNQPQHF	TGTGCCAGCAGCGCGACGACAGGGCAGGGCAATCAGCCCCAGCATTTT
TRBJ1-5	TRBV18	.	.	CASSPPTGQPQHF	TGTGCCAGCTCACCACCGACAGGTCAGCCCCAGCATTTT
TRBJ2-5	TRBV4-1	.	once	CASSPSAARGLETQYF	TGCGCCAGCAGCCCCAGTGCTGCACGGGGTCTCGAGACCCAGTACTTC
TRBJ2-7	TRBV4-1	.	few	CASSQGRVLTGEQYF	TGCGCCAGCAGCCAAGGCCGAGTACTCACTGGCGAGCAGTACTTC
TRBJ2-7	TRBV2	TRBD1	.	CASRRTGETYEQYF	TGTGCCAGCAGACGGACAGGGGAGACCTACGAGCAGTACTTC
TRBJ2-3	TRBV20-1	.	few	CSAGHEDTQYF	TGCAGTGCCGGTCACGAAGATACGCAGTATTTT
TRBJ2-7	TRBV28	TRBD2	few	CASSSRLASPYF	TGTGCCAGCAGTTCTCGACTAGCTTCCCCGTACTTC
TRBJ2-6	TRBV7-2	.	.	CASSWQPLSGANVLTF	TGTGCCAGCAGCTGGCAACCACTCTCTGGGGCCAACGTCCTGACTTTC
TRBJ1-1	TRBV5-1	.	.	CASSLGNNEAFF	TGCGCCAGCAGCTTGGGGAACAATGAAGCTTTCTTT
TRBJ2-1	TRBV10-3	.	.	CAISSPSASSYNEQFF	TGTGCCATCAGTTCGCCTAGCGCAAGCTCCTACAATGAGCAGTTCTTC
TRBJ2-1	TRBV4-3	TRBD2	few	CASSPYGTSGPPGYNEQFF	TGCGCCAGCAGCCCCTATGGGACTAGCGGACCCCCGGGATACAATGAGCAGTTCTTC
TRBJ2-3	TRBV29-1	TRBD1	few	CSVSGGERTDTQYF	TGCAGCGTGTCAGGGGGCGAACGCACAGATACGCAGTATTTT
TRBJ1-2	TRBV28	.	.	CASRPGQTYGYTF	TGTGCCAGCAGACCCGGACAGACCTATGGCTACACCTTC
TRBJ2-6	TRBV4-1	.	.	CASSQVVGGGGANVLTF	TGCGCCAGCAGCCAAGTTGTGGGAGGTGGTGGGGCCAACGTCCTGACTTTC
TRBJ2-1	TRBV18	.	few	CASSPKNEQFF	TGTGCCAGCTCACCAAAGAATGAGCAGTTCTTC
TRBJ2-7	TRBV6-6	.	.	CASSYLSGSSYEQYF	TGTGCCAGCAGTTATTTAAGCGGAAGTTCCTACGAGCAGTACTTC
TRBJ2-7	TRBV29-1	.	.	CSVYGGQSYEQYF	TGCAGCGTCTACGGGGGGCAGTCCTACGAGCAGTACTTC
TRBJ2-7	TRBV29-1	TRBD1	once	CSAGTVSYEQYF	TGCAGCGCCGGGACAGTCTCCTACGAGCAGTACTTC